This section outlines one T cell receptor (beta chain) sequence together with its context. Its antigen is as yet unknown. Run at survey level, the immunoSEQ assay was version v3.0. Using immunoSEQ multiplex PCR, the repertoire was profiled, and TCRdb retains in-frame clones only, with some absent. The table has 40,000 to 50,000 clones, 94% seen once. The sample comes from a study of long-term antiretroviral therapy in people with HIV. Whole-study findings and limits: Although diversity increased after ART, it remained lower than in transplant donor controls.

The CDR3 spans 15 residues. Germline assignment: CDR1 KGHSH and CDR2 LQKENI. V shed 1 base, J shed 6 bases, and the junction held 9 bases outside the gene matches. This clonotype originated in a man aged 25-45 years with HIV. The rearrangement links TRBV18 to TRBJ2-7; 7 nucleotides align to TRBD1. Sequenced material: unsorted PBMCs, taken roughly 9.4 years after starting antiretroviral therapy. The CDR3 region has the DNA TGTGCCAGCTCACCACTCGGGACAGTTACTTCCGAGCAGTACTTC. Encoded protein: CASSPLGTVTSEQYF.